This T cell receptor (beta chain) is from a study of neoadjuvant anti-PD-1 for oral cavity cancer. Germline V gives CDR1 LNHNV, CDR2 YYDKDF (reference sequence). The CDR3 is 16 residues long. V was clipped by 0 bases and J by 5 bases, with 15 bases between them. Produced via immunoSEQ multiplex PCR; TCRdb's table is partial and in-frame only. This repertoire shows about 15,000 clones, 60% to 80% found once; its top ten account for approximately 2.8%. These oral cavity squamous cell carcinomas were HPV-negative and locally advanced. The material sequenced was PBMCs, taken before nivolumab (anti-PD-1) treatment. This clonotype was sampled from a person between 35 and 79 years old with oral cavity squamous cell carcinoma. V usage is TRBV15 and J usage is TRBJ2-3; D is undetermined. This CDR3 is CATSRDYYYNGDTQYF. In nucleotides, the CDR3 is TGTGCCACCAGCAGAGATTATTATTATAACGGAGATACGCAGTATTTT.